The 29 T cell receptor beta chains reported below all come from one sample, sequenced in a study of blood T cell repertoires in COVID-19. Produced via immunoSEQ multiplex PCR; TCRdb's table is partial and in-frame only. The profile shows about 130,000 clones, around 85% of them singletons. Sequenced input: peripheral blood. These receptors came from a human donor in a cohort sampled during active COVID-19.

The V and J genes are TRBV5-5 and TRBJ1-1, with 8 positions matching TRBD1. The CDR3 loop spans 16 amino acids. V gave up 4 bases and J gave up 1 base; unmatched junction bases: 9. Germline CDR1 reads SGHKS; CDR2 reads YYEKEE (reference sequence). CDR3 nucleotide sequence: TGTGCCAGCAGCCTGCCCTCGACAGGGGCGAACACTGAAGCTTTCTTT. Translation gives CASSLPSTGANTEAFF.

Points on this clone: The junction shows a germline mismatch at one end, possibly a read error. In DNA, the CDR3 is TGTGCCAGCAGGGAAGGGATAACAGGACGGATCTCTGGAAACACCATATATTTT. Its translation is CASREGITGRISGNTIYF. The genes are TRBV6-1 and TRBJ1-3, with TRBD1 as a possible D gene (5 bases). The CDR3 covers 18 residues. Germline lookup yields CDR1 MNHNS and CDR2 SASEGT.

V usage is TRBV29-1 and J usage is TRBJ1-1, with 7 nucleotides matching TRBD1. CDR3 length: 14 amino acids. Germline V gives CDR1 SQVTM, CDR2 ANQGSEA. The V segment lost 7 bases and the J segment 5 bases; nucleotides outside the gene matches: 13. The CDR3 DNA sequence: TGCAGCGCCTCAGGGGGAATGACGGGAACTGAAGCTTTCTTT. Its translation: CSASGGMTGTEAFF.

The chain combines TRBV7-9 with TRBJ2-5, with no clear D. Germline CDR1 and CDR2: SEHNR and FQNEAQ (reference sequence). V was clipped by 1 base and J by 5 bases, with 8 bases between them. The CDR3 has 13 residues. The CDR3 DNA reads as TGTGCCAGCAGCTTAGTTCGAGCCGAGACCCAGTACTTC. Translation gives CASSLVRAETQYF.

V is TRBV21-1 and J is TRBJ2-3; TRBD1 is the table's D call and was not checked against the DNA. TRBV21-1 is a pseudogene segment. CDR3 length equals 16 residues. The CDR3 sequence: CASSAKRDSSTDTQYF. Written as DNA, the CDR3 is TGTGCCAGCAGCGCCAAACGGGACAGCTCCACAGATACGCAGTATTTT.

The chain has TRBV30 and TRBJ1-1; tentative D call: TRBD1 (5 bases). Trimming took off 2 bases at V and 5 bases at J, with 15 bases between the two ends. Germline loops: CDR1 GTSNPN, CDR2 SVGIG (reference sequence). The CDR3 is 14 residues long. This chain's CDR3 is CAWSPLGGGTEAFF. The CDR3 DNA sequence: TGTGCCTGGAGTCCTCTGGGGGGGGGAACTGAAGCTTTCTTT.

CDR3 sequence reads: CASTRTSGIGETQYF. CDR3 in DNA: TGTGCCAGCACCCGGACTAGCGGGATCGGAGAGACCCAGTACTTC. The V call is TRBV2, the J call TRBJ2-5; 12 bases agree with TRBD2. V was pared by 7 bases and J by 4 bases, with 7 bases of the junction left unmatched. The CDR3 is made up of 15 amino acids. Germline V lookup: CDR1 SNHLY, CDR2 FYNNEI.

The CDR3 protein is CASSLAPGLGSRWQETQYF. The CDR3 nucleotides are TGTGCCAGCAGCTTGGCACCCGGACTAGGCTCGAGGTGGCAAGAGACCCAGTACTTC. V is TRBV5-4 and J is TRBJ2-5; TRBD2 agrees at 7 bases. Germline CDR1 SGHNT, CDR2 YYREEE (reference sequence). The CDR3 loop spans 19 amino acids. With 0 bases clipped from V and 2 bases from J, the junction kept 16 bases outside the gene matches.

The genes are TRBV13 and TRBJ2-2, with D possibly matching TRBD1 (5 bases). The germline CDR1 and CDR2 sequences are PRHDT and FYEKMQ (reference sequence). CDR3 length: 16 amino acids. V lost 5 bases and J 5 bases, leaving 18 bases between the germline ends. CDR3 bases: TGTGCCAGCAGCACAGGTTTAGGTGGTCGAACCGGGGAGCTGTTTTTT. This encodes CASSTGLGGRTGELFF.

The genes are TRBV3-1 (or the pseudogene TRBV3-2) and TRBJ2-1; TRBD1 matches 8 bases. This CDR3 spans 14 amino acids. Germline V gene data show CDR1 as LGHDT and CDR2 as YNNKEL (reference sequence). V shed 6 bases, J shed 9 bases, and the junction held 10 bases outside the gene matches. The CDR3 region has the DNA TGTGCCAGCAGTCAATTGGACAGGGTAGGTGAGCAGTTCTTC. Amino acid sequence: CASSQLDRVGEQFF.

V gene TRBV19 combines with J gene TRBJ2-5, with TRBD2 as a possible D gene (5 bases). The germline V and J ends were trimmed by 7 bases and 0 bases, with 18 bases remaining between them. Germline CDR1 and CDR2: LNHDA and SQIVND (reference sequence). This CDR3 region has 16 residues. The CDR3 coding sequence is TGTGCCAGTACCATTCGGGCTAGCAGCTACCAAGAGACCCAGTACTTC. Translated, it gives CASTIRASSYQETQYF. Supplemented by reference TRBV19 and TRBJ2-5, the full variable domain reads DGGITQSPKYLFRKEGQNVTLSCEQNLNHDAMYWYRQDPGQGLRLIYYSQIVNDFQKGDIAEGYSVSREKKESFPLTVTSAQKNPTAFYLCASTIRASSYQETQYFGPGTRLLVL.

This clone was counted a few times. This rearrangement joins TRBV5-4 to TRBJ2-7; weak D call: TRBD2 (5 bases). The CDR3 is 14 residues long. Trimming pared 1 base from V and 5 bases from J, leaving 13 bases between. Germline CDR1 SGHNT, CDR2 YYREEE (reference sequence). The CDR3, as DNA: TGTGCCAGCAGCTTGTATGGCAGGACTGACGAGCAGTACGTC. It encodes CASSLYGRTDEQYV.

The V gene is TRBV30, the J gene TRBJ2-7, with 7 bases that match TRBD2. The CDR3 totals 15 residues. CDR1 GTSNPN and CDR2 SVGIG come from the germline V gene (reference sequence). Unmatched junction bases numbered 16, after V lost 4 bases and J lost 7 bases. The CDR3 bases are TGTGCCTGGAAAGACGGGAGGTCCCCTGGGGGGGAGCAGTACGTC. It translates to CAWKDGRSPGGEQYV.

In its sample, this clone was seen a few times. V usage is TRBV6-2 or TRBV6-3 and J usage is TRBJ2-7; TRBD2 agrees at 10 bases. CDR1 MNHEY and CDR2 SVGEGT come from the germline V gene. The CDR3 extends over 15 amino acids. Trimming cost V 5 bases and J 5 bases; bases outside gene matches: 9. As DNA, the CDR3 is TGTGCCAGCAGTCCCCCACTAGCGGGACGTGACGAGCAGTACGTC. Its protein product is CASSPPLAGRDEQYV.

The V call is TRBV7-9, the J call TRBJ1-2; 7 nucleotides align to TRBD1. CDR3 length: 15 residues. CDR1 and CDR2 (germline): SEHNR, FQNEAQ (reference sequence). The V and J ends lost 5 bases and 5 bases, in that order; junction bases with no gene match: 11. Here the CDR3 reads CASSQNPGQRYGYTF. The CDR3, as DNA: TGTGCCAGCAGCCAAAACCCGGGACAGCGATATGGCTACACCTTC.

The chain recombines TRBV9 with TRBJ2-1; 7 nucleotides align to TRBD2. Trimming cost V 2 bases and J 9 bases; bases outside gene matches: 5. This CDR3 is built from 13 residues. Germline CDR1 SGDLS, CDR2 YYNGEE. CDR3: CASSVGLVGEQFF. The CDR3 DNA follows: TGTGCCAGCAGCGTCGGACTAGTCGGTGAGCAGTTCTTC.

J is TRBJ1-3 and V is TRBV7-2, with TRBD1 matching over 10 bases. Germline V lookup: CDR1 SGHTA, CDR2 FQGNSA. The CDR3 extends over 19 amino acids. J lost 0 bases, V lost 1 base, and 9 bases had no gene match. The CDR3 nucleotides read TGTGCCAGCAGCTTAGTCATGGGGACAGGGGCCCTCTCTGGAAACACCATATATTTT. Residues: CASSLVMGTGALSGNTIYF. The whole variable domain, remainder taken from reference TRBV7-2 and TRBJ1-3, is GAGVSQSPSNKVTEKGKDVELRCDPISGHTALYWYRQSLGQGLEFLIYFQGNSAPDKSGLPSDRFSAERTGGSVSTLTIQRTQQEDSAVYLCASSLVMGTGALSGNTIYFGEGSWLTVV.

This clone appeared a few times. The chain uses TRBV6-1 and TRBJ1-2; a possible D gene is TRBD1 (5 bases). V lost 3 bases and J 4 bases, leaving 9 bases between the germline ends. CDR1 is MNHNS, CDR2 SASEGT, per germline. There are 13 residues in the CDR3. In DNA form, the CDR3 reads TGTGCCAGCAGTGATTGGGGCTCCTATGGCTACACCTTC. This gives the protein CASSDWGSYGYTF.

The chain recombines TRBV7-9 with TRBJ2-2; possibly TRBD2 for D (7 bases). V lost 4 bases and J lost 6, with 21 bases in between. This CDR3 is 17 amino acids long. Per the germline V gene, CDR1 is SEHNR and CDR2 is FQNEAQ (reference sequence). The CDR3 sequence is CASSSVGGLIEPGELFF. The DNA for the CDR3 is TGTGCCAGCAGCTCGGTGGGGGGGCTGATAGAACCCGGGGAGCTGTTTTTT.

J is TRBJ2-3 and V is TRBV7-3, with D possibly matching TRBD1 (5 bases). The CDR3 extends over 17 amino acids. The germline V and J ends were trimmed by 5 bases and 1 base, with 19 bases remaining between them. CDR1 and CDR2 (germline): SGHTA, FQGTGA. CDR3 nucleotides: TGTGCCAGCAGCCCCCAGGGTTTCAAGGGTGGCACAGATACGCAGTATTTT. Translation: CASSPQGFKGGTDTQYF.

The V and J genes are TRBV7-2 and TRBJ1-2; 7 bases match TRBD1. V lost 5 bases, J lost 8 bases, and 11 bases stayed unmatched. Germline CDR1 SGHTA, CDR2 FQGNSA. This CDR3 comprises 14 residues. This chain's CDR3 is CASSPRTGVFGYTF. In DNA, the CDR3 is TGTGCCAGCAGCCCCCGAACAGGGGTATTCGGCTACACCTTC.

The V call is TRBV7-9, the J call TRBJ1-1; D is ambiguous. This CDR3 is 18 amino acids long. Germline values: CDR1 SEHNR, CDR2 FQNEAQ (reference sequence). The ends were cut back, 3 bases at V and 3 bases at J, with 23 bases in the middle. CDR3 sequence: CASSFQGRRGEKDTEAFF. The CDR3 nucleotides are TGTGCCAGCAGCTTCCAAGGACGACGGGGTGAAAAGGACACTGAAGCTTTCTTT.

In this sample, this clone turned up once. J is TRBJ2-1 and V is TRBV9, with 12 bases that match TRBD2. V dropped 4 bases and J dropped 2; count of bases not matched to a gene: 4. Germline V CDR1 and CDR2: SGDLS, YYNGEE. This CDR3 comprises 16 residues. CDR3 residues: CASSSRTSGTYNEQFF. The CDR3 nucleotides are TGTGCCAGCAGCTCCCGGACTAGCGGGACCTACAATGAGCAGTTCTTC. Looking up the rest from reference TRBV9 and TRBJ2-1 gives the full variable domain: DSGVTQTPKHLITATGQRVTLRCSPRSGDLSVYWYQQSLDQGLQFLIQYYNGEERAKGNILERFSAQQFPDLHSELNLSSLELGDSALYFCASSSRTSGTYNEQFFGPGTRLTVL.

This chain connects TRBV14 to TRBJ1-3, with 8 nucleotides matching TRBD1. Germline V gives CDR1 SGHDN, CDR2 FVKESK. CDR3 length equals 16 residues. The trim removed 4 bases at V and 2 bases at J, leaving 7 bases unmatched. The CDR3 protein is CASSPNQGAAGNTIYF. CDR3 nucleotides: TGTGCCAGCAGCCCAAACCAGGGGGCGGCTGGAAACACCATATATTTT.

The chain employs TRBV7-3 and TRBJ1-4; tentative D call: TRBD1 (5 bases). There are 13 residues in the CDR3. Trimming stripped 3 bases from V and 3 bases from J, with 5 bases between. The germline gives CDR1 SGHTA, CDR2 FQGTGA. The CDR3 nucleotides are TGTGCCAGCAGCTTGACAGCTAATGAAAAACTGTTTTTT. Translated, it gives CASSLTANEKLFF. The full variable domain, its missing parts supplied by reference TRBV7-3 and TRBJ1-4, is GAGVSQTPSNKVTEKGKYVELRCDPISGHTALYWYRQSLGQGPEFLIYFQGTGAADDSGLPNDRFFAVRPEGSVSTLKIQRTERGDSAVYLCASSLTANEKLFFGSGTQLSVL.

In this sample, this clone turned up once. The genes are TRBV10-3 and TRBJ2-5; maybe TRBD2 (5 bases). Germline V gene sequence: CDR1 ENHRY, CDR2 SYGVKD. V lost 5 bases and J lost 2, with 12 bases in between. The CDR3 contains 14 residues. CDR3 sequence: CAISPSTGQETQYF. In DNA, the CDR3 is TGTGCCATCAGTCCTAGCACGGGTCAAGAGACCCAGTACTTC.

This chain uses TRBV5-5 with TRBJ1-4, with D uncertain. Trimming left V 2 bases short and J 8 bases short, with 7 bases between. The CDR3 loop spans 12 amino acids. Germline CDR1 and CDR2: SGHKS and YYEKEE (reference sequence). The CDR3 sequence is CASSLLLEKLFF. The CDR3 DNA sequence: TGTGCCAGCAGCTTACTACTAGAAAAACTGTTTTTT.

This clone has a handful of counts. For the CDR3, the DNA is TGTGCCAGCAGTTACTCTCTGGGGCGACCCACCTACGAGCAGTACTTC. Translation gives CASSYSLGRPTYEQYF. This chain joins TRBV6-2 or TRBV6-3 and TRBJ2-7; a possible D gene is TRBD1 (5 bases). V lost 0 bases to trimming and J lost 2 bases, with 14 bases between them. The V gene's germline CDR1 is MNHEY and CDR2 SVGEGT. The CDR3 is made up of 16 amino acids.

The gene calls are TRBV19 and TRBJ2-7; 11 nucleotides align to TRBD1. V lost 3 bases and J lost 5; bases outside the gene matches: 9. CDR1 and CDR2 (germline): LNHDA, SQIVND (reference sequence). There are 16 residues in the CDR3. The CDR3 DNA follows: TGTGCCAGTAGTATGACGGGTTGGGGACAGGGGGACGAGCAGTACTTC. Translated, it gives CASSMTGWGQGDEQYF.